This passage covers 5 T cell receptor beta chains from one sample sequenced in a study of a mutant IDH1 vaccine in newly diagnosed glioma. Time point in this sample: week 47, end of study. Every vaccine dose comprised 300 ug of mutant IDH1 20-mer peptide plus topical imiquimod. Here immunoSEQ multiplex PCR was the method, and the copy in TCRdb shows in-frame clones only, minus some. This table holds 58,000 or so clones, roughly four fifths found once. No antigens are known for them. Specimen: PBMCs, collected from a glioma patient whose treatment included an IDH1 peptide vaccine. These receptors were collected from a woman in her 50s with glioma.

The genes are TRBV15 and TRBJ2-2, with D hard to call. This CDR3 contains 13 residues. Germline CDR1 LNHNV, CDR2 YYDKDF (reference sequence). The germline V and J ends were trimmed by 5 bases and 8 bases, with 12 bases remaining between them. The DNA for the CDR3 is TGTGCCACCAGCGGACCCCGCTGGGGGGAGCTGTTTTTT. Translating it yields CATSGPRWGELFF.

This clone was seen only a few times. The CDR3 spells CASAPQGNTEAFF. The CDR3 DNA reads TGTGCCAGCGCACCCCAGGGGAACACTGAAGCTTTCTTT. The chain joins TRBV11-2 to TRBJ1-1; D possibly corresponds to TRBD1 (5 bases). The CDR3 runs to 13 residues. Trimming cost V 8 bases and J 1 base, with 11 bases left between them. From germline, CDR1 is SGHAT and CDR2 FQNNGV.

The V and J genes are TRBV11-3 and TRBJ2-4, with D possibly being TRBD2 (5 bases). Between the trimmed V and J ends, which lost 0 bases and 9 bases, there was a span of 15 bases. CDR1 is SGHNT, CDR2 YENEEA, per germline. CDR3 length: 15 amino acids. The CDR3 sequence is CASSLDRGDVSIQYF. Here the CDR3 DNA reads TGTGCCAGCAGCTTAGATCGGGGAGATGTGAGCATTCAGTACTTC.

The chain couples TRBV11-2 to TRBJ1-1; possible D gene TRBD1, 5 bases. Per germline, CDR1 SGHAT and CDR2 FQNNGV. The CDR3 consists of 17 residues. V was pared by 1 base and J by 1 base, with 16 bases between. As DNA, the CDR3 is TGTGCCAGCAGCTTAGGATTCGGGGGGGGGAGGAACACTGAAGCTTTCTTT. This codes for CASSLGFGGGRNTEAFF. Using reference TRBV11-2 and TRBJ1-1 for the parts outside the CDR3, the full variable domain is EAGVAQSPRYKIIEKRQSVAFWCNPISGHATLYWYQQILGQGPKLLIQFQNNGVVDDSQLPKDRFSAERLKGVDSTLKIQPAKLEDSAVYLCASSLGFGGGRNTEAFFGQGTRLTVV.

This clone was detected only a few times. The chain couples TRBV5-1 to TRBJ1-6, with 9 bases identical to TRBD1. This CDR3 is built from 15 residues. CDR1 is SGHRS and CDR2 is YFSETQ in the germline V gene. The V and J ends lost 1 base and 10 bases, in that order; junction bases with no gene match: 6. CDR3 region: CASSLSTGGGSPLHF. Here the CDR3 DNA reads TGCGCCAGCAGCTTGAGCACAGGGGGCGGATCACCCCTCCACTTT.